Described below is a single TCR beta chain sequence and its context. Its target is unknown. This sample is drawn from a study of T cells in localized non-small cell lung cancer. The ends lost 0 bases at V and 6 bases at J; junction bases unmatched: 7. This CDR3 region has 16 residues. Per germline, CDR1 MNHEY and CDR2 SVGAGI. Study-wide points: Since sequencing was restricted to only one region of the tumor, intratumor heterogeneity remains a possibility. A median about 50 of the top 100 tumor clones appeared in adjacent lung.

Sequencing used immunoSEQ multiplex PCR; TCRdb keeps in-frame clones, though not all of them. This repertoire shows about 36,000 clones, around 88% found once; its top ten account for 6.5% to 9%. Sequenced here: peripheral blood, sampled before any cancer treatment. The chain is built from TRBV6-5 and TRBJ2-3; 9 bases are shared with TRBD1. The clonotype originates from a woman aged 35-75 years with stage I lung adenocarcinoma. Written as DNA, the CDR3 is TGTGCCAGCAGTTACTCGATGGGACAGGGTAGGGATACGCAGTATTTT. It specifies CASSYSMGQGRDTQYF.